The subject of this entry is one T cell receptor beta chain. No antigen is known for it. Through a sample-barcoded 5' primer and a J-beta primer mix, a second PCR was run for roughly 7 to 12 cycles. In TCRdb, the 5' RACE reads were re-called with MiXCR into one record per CDR3 protein. The table includes hundreds of thousands of distinct CDR3 sequences, 45% to 65% detected once. The data were obtained in a study of blood T cells in healthy people across ages. Study-wide background: When template switching was applied, about one barcoded beta molecule was captured per two T cells.

Unmatched junction bases numbered 10, after V lost 2 bases and J lost 1 base. CDR3 size: 18 residues. Germline V gives CDR1 ENHRY, CDR2 SYGVKD. Broader study findings: Strong correlation existed between TCR beta diversity and naive T cell percentage.

Per sample, a minimum of 6 million PBMCs were isolated. Sequencing was carried out using blood. The genes are TRBV10-3 and TRBJ2-2, with 7 nucleotides matching TRBD1. This clonotype was obtained from a man aged 55 to 70 in good health. As DNA, the CDR3 is TGTGCCATCAGTGAGGGGCGTACCGGGACAGTGAACACCGGGGAGCTGTTTTTT. This gives the protein CAISEGRTGTVNTGELFF.